The next 17 T cell receptor beta chains were all read from a single sample in a study of T cells in localized non-small cell lung cancer. The table came from immunoSEQ multiplex PCR; TCRdb's copy has only in-frame clones and leaves some out. The table lists about 24,000 clones, around 90% of them singletons. Sequenced here: peripheral blood, sampled before any cancer treatment. Receptor source: a man aged 40 to 70 with stage I squamous cell lung carcinoma.

The genes are TRBV18 and TRBJ2-2; perhaps TRBD2 as D (6 bases). This CDR3 region has 16 residues. Deletions cut 0 bases from V and 3 bases from J, with 11 bases between. Germline CDR1 is KGHSH and CDR2 is LQKENI. The CDR3 protein is CASSPPTSRDTGELFF. Written as DNA, the CDR3 is TGTGCCAGCTCACCACCTACTAGCCGAGACACCGGGGAGCTGTTTTTT.

The chain uses TRBV28 and TRBJ1-6; 9 bases match TRBD1. V shed 5 bases, J shed 7 bases, and the junction held 6 bases outside the gene matches. CDR1 is MDHEN, CDR2 SYDVKM, per germline. CDR3 length equals 15 residues. CDR3 loop: CASSPTTGGNSPLHF. The CDR3 DNA reads TGTGCCAGCAGTCCGACGACAGGGGGAAATTCACCCCTCCACTTT.

The V and J genes are TRBV18 and TRBJ1-5; TRBD1 might be the D (5 bases). The CDR3 is 16 amino acids. Trimming shortened V by 2 bases and J by 2 bases, and 13 bases separated the two germline ends. Germline V gives CDR1 KGHSH, CDR2 LQKENI. The CDR3 loop is CASSPFRGEGNQPQHF. The CDR3 nucleotides read TGTGCCAGCTCACCATTTCGGGGGGAAGGCAATCAGCCCCAGCATTTT.

This clone came up a few times. This chain joins TRBV27 and TRBJ1-6; D gene unclear. CDR1 MNHEY and CDR2 SMNVEV come from the germline V gene (reference sequence). V was shortened by 0 bases and J by 7 bases, with 10 bases between the two germline ends. The CDR3 covers 15 residues. CDR3 in DNA: TGTGCCAGCAGTTTATCGGGCAGCTGGAATTCACCCCTCCACTTT. This translates into CASSLSGSWNSPLHF.

The chain uses TRBV15 and TRBJ2-3, with 9 nucleotides matching TRBD2. Germline V gives CDR1 LNHNV, CDR2 YYDKDF (reference sequence). The CDR3 covers 14 residues. Trimming at V came to 3 bases and at J to 5 bases, leaving 3 bases not matched to a gene. The CDR3 sequence: CATSRRGGQDTQYF. The CDR3 DNA reads as TGTGCCACCAGCAGGCGGGGGGGCCAAGATACGCAGTATTTT.

The V gene is TRBV19, the J gene TRBJ1-2; D remains unclear. The CDR3 has 15 residues. The V gene lost 6 bases and the J gene lost 5 bases, with 19 bases spanning the gap. From germline, CDR1 is LNHDA and CDR2 SQIVND (reference sequence). CDR3 coding DNA: TGTGCCAGTAGGGACGTAACCGGACCGCCATATGGCTACACCTTC. This translates into CASRDVTGPPYGYTF.

The rearrangement links TRBV25-1 to TRBJ2-3, with 12 bases fitting TRBD1. The length of the CDR3 is 14 residues. Per germline, CDR1 MGHDK and CDR2 SYGVNS. The V segment lost 1 base and the J segment 10 bases; nucleotides outside the gene matches: 3. CDR3 in amino acids: CASSEWGTGGSQYF. CDR3 nucleotides: TGTGCCAGCAGTGAATGGGGGACAGGGGGCTCGCAGTATTTT.

This clone was seen a single time. The chain couples TRBV5-6 to TRBJ1-1; 9 bases line up with TRBD1. Per the germline V gene, CDR1 is SGHDT and CDR2 is YYEEEE. The CDR3 length is 16 residues. V shed 4 bases and J 0 bases; nucleotides not matched to a gene: 7. The CDR3 reads CASSPGTGRMNTEAFF. The CDR3 region has the DNA TGTGCCAGCAGCCCGGGGACAGGGCGGATGAACACTGAAGCTTTCTTT.

The sample holds a few counts of this clone. The chain recombines TRBV7-9 with TRBJ2-1; weak D call: TRBD1 (6 bases). V lost 5 bases to trimming and J lost 2 bases, with 16 bases between them. This CDR3 is 16 amino acids long. The germline V gene encodes CDR1 SEHNR and CDR2 FQNEAQ (reference sequence). This CDR3 is CASSLLQGFTYNEQFF. CDR3 DNA sequence: TGTGCCAGCAGCCTACTACAGGGTTTTACCTACAATGAGCAGTTCTTC.

This sequence joins TRBV6-1 and TRBJ2-2; the match to TRBD2 covers 11 bases. The CDR3 length is 15 residues. Trimming removed 3 bases from V and 6 bases from J; junction bases left unmatched: 3. CDR1 and CDR2 (germline): MNHNS, SASEGT. The CDR3 loop reads CASSEVAGGPGELFF. CDR3 nucleotides: TGTGCCAGCAGTGAGGTAGCGGGGGGGCCCGGGGAGCTGTTTTTT.

The rearrangement uses TRBV7-2 and TRBJ1-2; tentatively, D is TRBD1 (5 bases). Germline assignment: CDR1 SGHTA and CDR2 FQGNSA. The CDR3 runs to 15 residues. V was pared by 0 bases and J by 1 base, with 9 bases between. The CDR3 reads CASSLASGGNYGYTF. CDR3 nucleotides: TGTGCCAGCAGCTTAGCCTCGGGGGGTAACTATGGCTACACCTTC.

The chain combines TRBV9 with TRBJ2-1; 7 nucleotides align to TRBD1. This CDR3 spans 15 amino acids. With 4 bases clipped from V and 0 bases from J, the junction kept 4 bases outside the gene matches. CDR1 SGDLS and CDR2 YYNGEE come from the germline V gene. The chain's CDR3 is CASSLGQSSYNEQFF. The CDR3, as DNA: TGTGCCAGCAGCTTGGGACAGAGCTCCTACAATGAGCAGTTCTTC.

The gene calls are TRBV2 and TRBJ1-1, with 11 bases matching TRBD1. V trimming: 6 bases; J trimming: 4 bases; junction bases outside the gene matches: 4. The germline V gene has CDR1 SNHLY and CDR2 FYNNEI. The CDR3 has 14 amino acids. In nucleotides, the CDR3 is TGTGCCAGCAGGGAGGGACAGGGGGGCACTGAAGCTTTCTTT. Residues: CASREGQGGTEAFF.

The chain carries TRBV2 and TRBJ1-2, with D hard to call. The CDR3 covers 16 residues. V lost 0 bases and J 5 bases, leaving 16 bases between the germline ends. The germline V gene encodes CDR1 SNHLY and CDR2 FYNNEI. The CDR3 nucleotides are TGTGCCAGCAGTGAAGCGACATCCGGGCCAATGTATGGCTACACCTTC. Translation gives CASSEATSGPMYGYTF.

In its sample, this clone was seen once. Here the CDR3 reads CSASPDYGYTF. As DNA, the CDR3 is TGCAGTGCTAGCCCGGACTATGGCTACACCTTC. The chain uses TRBV20-1 and TRBJ1-2; D remains ambiguous. Trimming left V 3 bases short and J 3 bases short, with 5 bases between. The CDR3 is made up of 11 amino acids. From germline, CDR1 is DFQATT and CDR2 SNEGSKA (reference sequence).

The chain joins TRBV7-2 to TRBJ2-7; D possibly corresponds to TRBD1 (6 bases). Trimming stripped 7 bases from V and 2 bases from J, with 15 bases between. Germline CDR1 SGHTA, CDR2 FQGNSA. There are 14 residues in the CDR3. The CDR3 nucleotides read TGTGCCAGCACCCCAGGGGCACTAACCTACGAGCAGTACTTC. Residues: CASTPGALTYEQYF.

J is TRBJ2-7 and V is TRBV4-1, with 7 bases identical to TRBD1. This CDR3 spans 14 amino acids. V trimming: 1 base; J trimming: 4 bases; junction bases outside the gene matches: 4. CDR1 is MGHRA, CDR2 YSYEKL, per germline. CDR3 amino acids: CASSQVSTGYEQYF. CDR3 nucleotide sequence: TGCGCCAGCAGCCAAGTTTCGACAGGGTACGAGCAGTACTTC.